Shown below are 30 T cell receptor beta chains from a single sample sequenced in a study of cytomegalovirus exposure and HLA in healthy donors. The PCR employed 60 Vbeta primers together with 13 Jbeta primers. Sequencing used immunoSEQ multiplex PCR; TCRdb keeps in-frame clones, though not all of them. The table has under 200,000 clones, roughly 76% seen once. Sequencing used PBMCs. The receptors derive from a human donor in good health.

In DNA form, the CDR3 reads TGTGCCAGCAGTGATCCCGGGACAGTGAGCTATGGCTACACCTTC. This gives the protein CASSDPGTVSYGYTF. The chain is built from TRBV6-1 and TRBJ1-2; TRBD1 agrees at 7 bases. Germline-derived CDR1 and CDR2 are MNHNS and SASEGT. V lost 3 bases to trimming and J lost 4 bases; unmatched junction nucleotides: 8. The CDR3 runs to 15 residues.

The V gene is TRBV4-1, the J gene TRBJ2-3; TRBD2 matches at 8 bases. J was trimmed by 1 base and V by 2 bases; bases with no gene match: 5. Germline CDR1 and CDR2: MGHRA and YSYEKL. The CDR3 has 16 amino acids. The CDR3 protein is CASSQQSGGRTDTQYF. Here the CDR3 DNA reads TGCGCCAGCAGCCAACAAAGCGGGGGCCGCACAGATACGCAGTATTTT.

This chain links TRBV9 with TRBJ2-1; 9 bases are shared with TRBD2. Per the germline V gene, CDR1 is SGDLS and CDR2 is YYNGEE. After removal of 3 bases from V and 3 bases from J, the junction contained 7 bases not matched to a gene. CDR3 length: 16 amino acids. In nucleotides, the CDR3 is TGTGCCAGCAGCGCATACTCTAGCGGGGACTACAATGAGCAGTTCTTC. Translating gives CASSAYSSGDYNEQFF.

The chain recombines TRBV7-2 with TRBJ2-7; 9 positions agree with TRBD2. The junction had 3 bases not matched to a gene; V was cut back by 3 bases and J by 0 bases. The CDR3 covers 15 residues. Looked up from germline, CDR1 is SGHTA and CDR2 is FQGNSA. The CDR3 protein is CASSFETSGSYEQYF. CDR3 sequence (DNA): TGTGCCAGCAGCTTCGAGACTAGCGGCTCCTACGAGCAGTACTTC.

This clone appeared a few times. The CDR3 loop reads CASSASGTDYGYTF. The CDR3 bases are TGCGCCAGCAGCGCCTCCGGGACAGACTATGGCTACACCTTC. The J gene is TRBJ1-2, the V gene TRBV5-1, with TRBD1 matching 7 bases. The J segment lost 3 bases and the V segment lost 4 bases, leaving 6 bases of the junction unmatched. The germline V gene encodes CDR1 SGHRS and CDR2 YFSETQ. This CDR3 is 14 amino acids long. The whole variable domain, filled in from reference TRBV5-1 and TRBJ1-2, reads KAGVTQTPRYLIKTRGQQVTLSCSPISGHRSVSWYQQTPGQGLQFLFEYFSETQRNKGNFPGRFSGRQFSNSRSEMNVSTLELGDSALYLCASSASGTDYGYTFGSGTRLTVV.

V gene TRBV19 combines with J gene TRBJ2-7; 7 bases align to TRBD1. Germline CDR1 is LNHDA and CDR2 is SQIVND (reference sequence). The CDR3 consists of 15 residues. With V trimmed by 5 bases and J by 3 bases, 10 bases remained unmatched. CDR3 coding DNA: TGTGCCAGTAGTTTAACGACAGGGAAATTCTACGAGCAGTACTTC. This codes for CASSLTTGKFYEQYF.

V usage is TRBV7-6 and J usage is TRBJ1-1, with 8 bases identical to TRBD1. Trimming cost V 6 bases and J 1 base; bases outside gene matches: 4. The CDR3 runs 14 residues. Germline V gene sequence: CDR1 SGHVS, CDR2 FNYEAQ. The CDR3 bases are TGTGCCAGCAGACCGGGACAGGAGAACACTGAAGCTTTCTTT. It yields the protein CASRPGQENTEAFF.

The chain employs TRBV28 and TRBJ1-2; D may be TRBD1 (6 bases). Trimming stripped 6 bases from V and 10 bases from J, with 21 bases between. The CDR3 consists of 14 residues. Germline assignment: CDR1 MDHEN and CDR2 SYDVKM. The CDR3 region has the DNA TGTGCCAGCAGCTTGGGACACGGCGATGGAGACTACACCTTC. Translating it yields CASSLGHGDGDYTF.

This rearrangement joins TRBV27 to TRBJ1-5; TRBD1 agrees at 9 bases. This CDR3 is 15 amino acids long. The germline V gene encodes CDR1 MNHEY and CDR2 SMNVEV (reference sequence). The J segment lost 5 bases and the V segment lost 6 bases, leaving 8 bases of the junction unmatched. The CDR3 loop reads CASRAQGARDQPQHF. The CDR3 nucleotides read TGTGCCAGCAGAGCACAGGGGGCTAGGGATCAGCCCCAGCATTTT.

This clone was detected only once. This chain joins TRBV14 and TRBJ2-1; a possible D gene is TRBD2 (7 bases). The CDR3 is made up of 15 amino acids. The V end lost 4 bases, the J end lost 2 bases, and 12 bases lay between the germline ends. Looked up from germline, CDR1 is SGHDN and CDR2 is FVKESK. The CDR3, as DNA: TGTGCCAGCAGCCCGGGGCGGGGGCCCTACAATGAGCAGTTCTTC. It specifies CASSPGRGPYNEQFF.

V gene TRBV4-1 combines with J gene TRBJ2-7, with 8 bases identical to TRBD1. From germline, CDR1 is MGHRA and CDR2 YSYEKL. The CDR3 loop spans 14 amino acids. V trimming: 1 base; J trimming: 5 bases; junction bases outside the gene matches: 4. As DNA, the CDR3 is TGCGCCAGCAGCCAAGCGACAGGGGAGCACGAGCAGTACTTC. Its translation: CASSQATGEHEQYF.

About this clone itself: Other DNA sequences of this sample code for an identical CDR3. The V call is TRBV29-1, the J call TRBJ1-1; D is possibly TRBD1 (6 bases). Germline CDR1 reads SQVTM; CDR2 reads ANQGSEA. This CDR3 spans 14 amino acids. Trimming left V 1 base short and J 3 bases short, with 12 bases between. The CDR3 loop is CSVEAWGPDTEAFF. CDR3 coding DNA: TGCAGCGTTGAAGCGTGGGGGCCGGACACTGAAGCTTTCTTT. The full variable domain, in which reference TRBV29-1 and TRBJ1-1 provide the parts outside the CDR3, is SAVISQKPSRDICQRGTSLTIQCQVDSQVTMMFWYRQQPGQSLTLIATANQGSEATYESGFVIDKFPISRPNLTFSTLTVSNMSPEDSSIYLCSVEAWGPDTEAFFGQGTRLTVV.

This chain joins TRBV13 and TRBJ2-3, with D perhaps matching TRBD2 (7 bases). This CDR3 has 16 residues. CDR1 is PRHDT, CDR2 FYEKMQ, per germline (reference sequence). Deletions cut 5 bases from V and 2 bases from J, with 17 bases between. CDR3 coding DNA: TGTGCCAGCAGCCCAGAGGGGGGGACTGTCACAGATACGCAGTATTTT. It specifies CASSPEGGTVTDTQYF.

There are a few counts of this clone. The chain employs TRBV7-8 and TRBJ2-1, with D maybe TRBD2 (5 bases). CDR3 size: 16 residues. V lost 3 bases, J lost 5 bases, and 17 bases lay in between. Germline V lookup: CDR1 SGHVS, CDR2 FQNEAQ. CDR3 residues: CASSFYTSLIDNEQFF. CDR3 DNA sequence: TGTGCCAGCAGCTTCTACACTAGTCTCATCGACAATGAGCAGTTCTTC.

The chain has TRBV27 and TRBJ2-1, with 9 bases that match TRBD1. Losses at the gene ends were 4 bases for V and 6 bases for J; bases not matched to a gene: 7. CDR3 length: 15 residues. Germline V CDR1 and CDR2: MNHEY, SMNVEV (reference sequence). The CDR3 protein is CASSSGTGTSNEQFF. The CDR3 nucleotides are TGTGCCAGCAGTTCCGGGACAGGGACTTCCAATGAGCAGTTCTTC.

As DNA, the CDR3 is TGTGCCAGCAGCTTAGGTGGGCTAGCGACTGAGCAGTACTTC. Amino acid sequence: CASSLGGLATEQYF. This chain links TRBV7-9 with TRBJ2-7; D might be TRBD2 (6 bases). V lost 1 base to trimming and J lost 7 bases, with 14 bases between them. CDR3 length: 14 residues. Germline assignment: CDR1 SEHNR and CDR2 FQNEAQ (reference sequence). Based on the CDR3 plus reference TRBV7-9 and TRBJ2-7, the full variable domain is DTGVSQNPRHKITKRGQNVTFRCDPISEHNRLYWYRQTLGQGPEFLTYFQNEAQLEKSRLLSDRFSAERPKGSFSTLEIQRTEQGDSAMYLCASSLGGLATEQYFGPGTRLTVT.

This clone appeared a single time. The gene calls are TRBV25-1 and TRBJ1-3; 10 positions match TRBD1. Trimming at V came to 4 bases and at J to 2 bases, leaving 8 bases not matched to a gene. The CDR3 is 17 residues long. Germline CDR1 is MGHDK and CDR2 is SYGVNS. CDR3 in amino acids: CASSAQTGGDAGNTIYF. In DNA form, the CDR3 reads TGTGCCAGCAGTGCACAGACAGGGGGCGATGCTGGAAACACCATATATTTT.

The CDR3, as DNA: TGTGCCAGCAGCTTCCGGGACAGGGGTACATACGAGCAGTACTTC. Residues: CASSFRDRGTYEQYF. V usage is TRBV9 and J usage is TRBJ2-7, with TRBD1 matching over 10 bases. The CDR3 sequence is 15 residues long. CDR1 SGDLS and CDR2 YYNGEE come from the germline V gene. With V trimmed by 4 bases and J by 4 bases, 8 bases remained unmatched.

The chain links TRBV5-6 to TRBJ2-1; TRBD1 matches at 9 bases. Per germline, CDR1 SGHDT and CDR2 YYEEEE. The V segment lost 3 bases and the J segment 9 bases; nucleotides outside the gene matches: 4. The CDR3 extends over 13 amino acids. CDR3 sequence (DNA): TGTGCCAGCAGCTCCGGGACAGGGAGTGAGCAGTTCTTC. Protein sequence: CASSSGTGSEQFF. Using reference TRBV5-6 and TRBJ2-1 for the parts outside the CDR3, the full variable domain is DAGVTQSPTHLIKTRGQQVTLRCSPKSGHDTVSWYQQALGQGPQFIFQYYEEEERQRGNFPDRFSGHQFPNYSSELNVNALLLGDSALYLCASSSGTGSEQFFGPGTRLTVL.

The CDR3 region is CASSHGRRSSYEQYF. The CDR3 nucleotides are TGTGCCAGCAGCCACGGACGGAGGAGCTCCTACGAGCAGTACTTC. The gene calls are TRBV5-4 and TRBJ2-7, with D possibly matching TRBD2 (5 bases). Germline V lookup: CDR1 SGHNT, CDR2 YYREEE (reference sequence). There are 15 residues in the CDR3. Trimming removed 4 bases at V and 0 bases at J, with 14 bases between.

This chain links TRBV2 with TRBJ1-2; D not certain. The germline V and J ends were trimmed by 2 bases and 6 bases, with 10 bases remaining between them. CDR1 and CDR2 (germline): SNHLY, FYNNEI. CDR3 length: 13 amino acids. CDR3 in amino acids: CASSESGEDGYTF. The CDR3 bases are TGTGCCAGCAGTGAATCTGGGGAGGATGGCTACACCTTC.

This rearrangement joins TRBV9 to TRBJ1-2, with 7 bases lining up with TRBD1. Germline-derived CDR1 and CDR2 are SGDLS and YYNGEE. This CDR3 is built from 16 residues. V was pared by 5 bases and J by 2 bases, with 12 bases of the junction left unmatched. CDR3 in amino acids: CASRDGTGTDNYGYTF. As DNA, the CDR3 is TGTGCCAGCAGAGACGGGACCGGGACAGACAACTATGGCTACACCTTC.

The chain couples TRBV7-2 to TRBJ2-1, with TRBD1 matching 11 bases. Germline loops: CDR1 SGHTA, CDR2 FQGNSA. The CDR3 has 15 residues. V trimming: 4 bases; J trimming: 7 bases; junction bases outside the gene matches: 6. CDR3 in DNA: TGTGCCAGCAGCTCGGACAGGGGGCGCACGAATGAGCAGTTCTTC. It specifies CASSSDRGRTNEQFF.

J is TRBJ2-1 and V is TRBV11-2, with 12 bases lining up with TRBD1. The V segment lost 5 bases and the J segment 7 bases; nucleotides outside the gene matches: 6. Germline V lookup: CDR1 SGHAT, CDR2 FQNNGV. This CDR3 region has 15 residues. This CDR3 is CASSPGTGGPNEQFF. Here the CDR3 DNA reads TGTGCCAGCAGCCCCGGGACAGGGGGCCCAAATGAGCAGTTCTTC.

The gene calls are TRBV13 and TRBJ2-3; D is uncertain. This CDR3 region has 12 residues. CDR1 and CDR2 (germline): PRHDT, FYEKMQ (reference sequence). Trimming cost V 0 bases and J 4 bases, with 2 bases left between them. DNA for the CDR3: TGTGCCAGCAGCTTAGGCGCAGATACGCAGTATTTT. Translation gives CASSLGADTQYF.

The V call is TRBV5-4, the J call TRBJ2-2; D is unresolved. The CDR3 extends over 14 amino acids. V dropped 2 bases and J dropped 0 bases, with 5 bases sitting between them. Germline V gene data show CDR1 as SGHNT and CDR2 as YYREEE (reference sequence). The CDR3 sequence is CASSFLTNTGELFF. The DNA of the CDR3 is TGTGCCAGCAGCTTTCTAACGAACACCGGGGAGCTGTTTTTT.

This clone was seen only a few times. The CDR3 region is CASSPPTSGGVYDTQYF. The CDR3 DNA reads as TGTGCCAGCAGCCCGCCTACTAGCGGGGGGGTGTATGATACGCAGTATTTT. V is TRBV9 and J is TRBJ2-3; 13 bases map to TRBD2. The V gene's germline CDR1 is SGDLS and CDR2 YYNGEE. With 4 bases clipped from V and 6 bases from J, the junction kept 11 bases outside the gene matches. CDR3 size: 17 residues.

This clone was seen a single time. The CDR3 reads CASSMAGYLNQPQHF. The CDR3 region has the DNA TGTGCCAGTAGTATGGCAGGGTATCTTAATCAGCCCCAGCATTTT. The J gene is TRBJ1-5, the V gene TRBV19, with D possibly matching TRBD1 (5 bases). This CDR3 has 15 residues. With 3 bases removed from V and 4 bases from J, the gap between germline ends came to 13 bases. Per the germline V gene, CDR1 is LNHDA and CDR2 is SQIVND (reference sequence).

This clone was counted once. Here the CDR3 reads CASSPGVDSPLHF. CDR3 nucleotide sequence: TGTGCCAGCAGCCCGGGGGTGGATTCACCCCTCCACTTT. J is TRBJ1-6 and V is TRBV4-2; possible D gene TRBD1, 5 bases. This CDR3 comprises 13 residues. The V end was cut by 4 bases, the J end by 8 bases, with 9 bases between. From germline, CDR1 is LGHNA and CDR2 YNFKEQ.

The V gene is TRBV19, the J gene TRBJ1-2; D is possibly TRBD1 (6 bases). The CDR3 is 16 amino acids. V was trimmed by 4 bases and J by 4 bases, leaving 19 bases between them. The V gene's germline CDR1 is LNHDA and CDR2 SQIVND (reference sequence). CDR3 region: CASSTIGDMEVYGYTF. The DNA for the CDR3 is TGTGCCAGTAGTACTATCGGGGACATGGAGGTCTATGGCTACACCTTC.